The clone carrying this T cell receptor beta chain was picked up a small number of times. Using RNA transcripts as the source, TCR beta CDR3 regions were amplified. The primer set for the first-round RT-PCR of the TCR CDR3 was HTBI. Each CDR3 protein gets one entry after TCRdb re-called the multiplex PCR reads with MiXCR. The table lists hundreds of thousands of distinct CDR3 sequences, 38% of them singletons. Any patient presenting with uncontrolled infection, other autoimmune disease, pregnancy or lactation was left out. This CDR3 comprises 13 residues. Trimming cost V 7 bases and J 2 bases, with 6 bases left between them. The data derive from a study of T cells in Graves' hyperthyroidism and ophthalmopathy.

The TCR originated in a man between 18 and 29 years old with Graves' hyperthyroidism. Specimen: blood. The chain is built from TRBV12-3 or TRBV12-4 and TRBJ2-6; D possibly corresponds to TRBD2 (5 bases). The CDR3: CASKRAGANVLTF. The CDR3 region has the DNA TGTGCCAGCAAGAGGGCTGGGGCCAACGTCCTGACTTTC.